Shown below are 5 T cell receptor beta chains from a single sample sequenced in a study of post-analysis software for immune sequencing data. Findings and limits, study-wide: When patients were compared with controls, four or five TRBV segments were more frequent, TRBV5-6, TRBV5-1 and TRBV20-1 among them.

The antigens these receptors bind are not known. Carried by the TCR beta cDNA libraries were unique molecular identifiers. TCRdb re-called the PCR reads through MiXCR, storing one row per CDR3 protein. The sample has over 150,000 distinct CDR3 sequences, approximately 31% seen once. Input material: blood. The receptors were gathered from a girl aged 5-17 years with multiple sclerosis.

This sequence joins TRBV27 and TRBJ1-2; the D is unclear. The CDR3 sequence is 15 residues long. The germline V gene has CDR1 MNHEY and CDR2 SMNVEV (reference sequence). Deletions cut 5 bases from V and 4 bases from J, with 17 bases between. CDR3 protein: CASSPSRGQTYGYTF. The DNA of the CDR3 is TGTGCCAGCAGTCCGTCCAGAGGTCAGACCTATGGCTACACCTTC.

This clonotype has just a few counts. The rearrangement links TRBV20-1 to TRBJ2-3, with 10 nucleotides matching TRBD2. This CDR3 is 15 amino acids long. The junction had 9 bases not matched to a gene; V was cut back by 4 bases and J by 5 bases. Germline V gene sequence: CDR1 DFQATT, CDR2 SNEGSKA (reference sequence). The CDR3 DNA reads as TGCAGTGCTAACAGCGGGAGGGCCGATGGAGATACGCAGTATTTT. Its protein product is CSANSGRADGDTQYF.

The chain employs TRBV3-1 and TRBJ1-2; D might be TRBD1 (6 bases). Germline V CDR1 and CDR2: LGHDT, YNNKEL (reference sequence). The CDR3 runs 13 residues. V dropped 4 bases and J dropped 8 bases, with 14 bases sitting between them. The CDR3 loop is CASSPHRDRGYTF. The DNA of the CDR3 is TGTGCCAGCAGCCCACACAGGGACCGCGGCTACACCTTC.

This chain uses TRBV5-1 with TRBJ2-1, with 7 bases that match TRBD1. V gave up 3 bases and J gave up 0 bases; unmatched junction bases: 9. Germline lookup yields CDR1 SGHRS and CDR2 YFSETQ. CDR3 length: 17 residues. CDR3 residues: CASSSDPPGGSYNEQFF. DNA of the CDR3: TGCGCCAGCAGCTCCGACCCACCAGGGGGCTCCTACAATGAGCAGTTCTTC. The whole variable domain, filled in from reference TRBV5-1 and TRBJ2-1, reads KAGVTQTPRYLIKTRGQQVTLSCSPISGHRSVSWYQQTPGQGLQFLFEYFSETQRNKGNFPGRFSGRQFSNSRSEMNVSTLELGDSALYLCASSSDPPGGSYNEQFFGPGTRLTVL.

Turning to this clonotype: Since a much larger clone is just one base distant, this may be a read error. The gene calls are TRBV7-9 and TRBJ2-3; 8 positions match TRBD2. The CDR3 contains 16 residues. The V gene's germline CDR1 is SEHNR and CDR2 FQNEAQ (reference sequence). As DNA, the CDR3 is TGTGCCGGCAGCTCCCAGACGGGAGGGCTAACAGATACGCAGTATTTT. Its translation is CAGSSQTGGLTDTQYF. Filled out from reference TRBV7-9 and TRBJ2-3, the complete variable domain reads DTGVSQNPRHKITKRGQNVTFRCDPISEHNRLYWYRQTLGQGPEFLTYFQNEAQLEKSRLLSDRFSAERPKGSFSTLEIQRTEQGDSAMYLCAGSSQTGGLTDTQYFGPGTRLTVL.